This section outlines one T cell receptor (beta chain) sequence together with its context. The sample originates from a study of blood T cell repertoires in COVID-19. Overall study context: The United States, Italy and Spain provided the acute and convalescent COVID-19 samples.

The method was immunoSEQ multiplex PCR; TCRdb's version includes in-frame clones alone and lacks a portion of them. Of approximately 240,000 clones in the sample, around 90% were seen once. Deletions cut 3 bases from V and 0 bases from J, with 11 bases between. The CDR3 runs 15 residues. Looked up from germline, CDR1 is SGHKS and CDR2 is YYEKEE (reference sequence). Participant age was roughly 18 to 100 years, and participants resided in roughly 25 US areas. The specimen sequenced was PBMCs or T cells enriched from blood (not recorded which). The chain employs TRBV5-5 and TRBJ2-3; the D gene is possibly TRBD1 (5 bases). The clonotype originates from a woman in her thirties with acute COVID-19. CDR3 coding DNA: TGTGCCAGCAGCTCCACCAGGGCTAGCACAGATACGCAGTATTTT. Residues: CASSSTRASTDTQYF. The variable domain in full, completed from reference TRBV5-5 and TRBJ2-3, reads DAGVTQSPTHLIKTRGQQVTLRCSPISGHKSVSWYQQVLGQGPQFIFQYYEKEERGRGNFPDRFSARQFPNYSSELNVNALLLGDSALYLCASSSTRASTDTQYFGPGTRLTVL.